Each of the 5 T cell receptor beta chains below was sequenced from the same sample in a study of T-cell memory formation after mild COVID-19. TCRdb itself ran the 5' RACE reads through MiXCR, one entry per CDR3 protein. The profile shows around 340,000 distinct CDR3 sequences, roughly 21% of them singletons. Specimen: PBMCs or a T cell subset sorted from them (not recorded which). These receptors all come from an adult woman who had mild COVID-19 (a few samples of this study predate the infection). Cell type and time point are not known.

This chain joins TRBV20-1 and TRBJ1-1; D perhaps matches TRBD1 (5 bases). Per the germline V gene, CDR1 is DFQATT and CDR2 is SNEGSKA (reference sequence). Trimming took 3 bases from V and 3 from J, leaving 14 bases between them. This CDR3 is 14 amino acids long. CDR3 in DNA: TGCAGTGCTAGCGAACCCCAGGGCGACACTGAAGCTTTCTTT. The encoded protein is CSASEPQGDTEAFF.

This chain uses TRBV7-8 with TRBJ2-7, with 10 bases matching TRBD2. V lost 4 bases and J lost 4; bases outside the gene matches: 7. Germline lookup yields CDR1 SGHVS and CDR2 FQNEAQ. This CDR3 has 15 amino acids. The CDR3: CASSSGTSAYYEQYF. CDR3 sequence (DNA): TGTGCCAGCAGCTCGGGGACTAGCGCGTATTACGAGCAGTACTTC.

This chain links TRBV18 with TRBJ2-7; D is perhaps TRBD2 (5 bases). V was trimmed by 3 bases and J by 4 bases, leaving 19 bases between them. The CDR3 runs 16 residues. The germline gives CDR1 KGHSH, CDR2 LQKENI. The CDR3 spells CASSPMEAPSAYEQYF. CDR3 in DNA: TGTGCCAGCTCACCGATGGAGGCACCGTCTGCGTACGAGCAGTACTTC.

V and J are TRBV5-1 and TRBJ2-5; D is unresolved. With 0 bases removed from V and 4 bases from J, the gap between germline ends came to 19 bases. The CDR3 sequence is 17 residues long. Germline-derived CDR1 and CDR2 are SGHRS and YFSETQ. The CDR3, as DNA: TGCGCCAGCAGCTTGGACGGCAGGAGTTTTGCTGGAGAGACCCAGTACTTC. Amino acid sequence: CASSLDGRSFAGETQYF.

This clonotype was picked up a small number of times. The chain uses TRBV3-1 and TRBJ2-2, with 10 bases identical to TRBD1. With 4 bases clipped from V and 5 bases from J, the junction kept 7 bases outside the gene matches. Germline CDR1 and CDR2: LGHDT and YNNKEL (reference sequence). The CDR3 runs to 16 residues. CDR3 DNA: TGTGCCAGCAGCCCTAGACAGGGGGCTGGAACCGGGGAGCTGTTTTTT. Translating it yields CASSPRQGAGTGELFF. The full variable domain, rest sourced from reference TRBV3-1 and TRBJ2-2, is DTAVSQTPKYLVTQMGNDKSIKCEQNLGHDTMYWYKQDSKKFLKIMFSYNNKELIINETVPNRFSPKSPDKAHLNLHINSLELGDSAVYFCASSPRQGAGTGELFFGEGSRLTVL.